This T cell receptor (beta chain) was found in a study of cytomegalovirus exposure and HLA in healthy donors. This CDR3 region has 16 residues. V was trimmed by 5 bases and J by 8 bases, leaving 21 bases between them. Germline V gene sequence: CDR1 MNHEY, CDR2 SMNVEV (reference sequence). Whole-study results and caveats: Within an earlier analysis, most TCR beta V segments proved productive either about 90% or about 30% of the time.

The PCR contained 60 Vbeta and 13 Jbeta primers. TCRdb's table, derived via immunoSEQ multiplex PCR, lists solely in-frame clones and lacks some. The table has roughly 130,000 clones, roughly 62% seen once. This clone has only a few counts. Its antigen is not known. The chain employs TRBV27 and TRBJ1-4; D is undetermined. The sequenced sample consisted of PBMCs. This TCR came from a male donor in good health and CMV-seronegative. The CDR3 DNA sequence: TGTGCCAGCAGTCCTCCCCCCGGCGGGGTTCGCGAAAAACTGTTTTTT. Its translation is CASSPPPGGVREKLFF.